The clone carrying this TCR beta chain was detected only a few times. The CDR3 has 12 residues. Germline lookup yields CDR1 WSHSY and CDR2 SAAADI. The V and J ends lost 6 bases and 3 bases respectively, with 9 bases between them. TCRdb processed the 5' RACE reads anew with MiXCR; each CDR3 protein has one entry. The table records 35,000 to 50,000 distinct CDR3 sequences, about 20% of them present only once. The sorted Tregs were CD4+CD25+CD127-/low cells. The sample comprised Tregs sorted from blood. The chain couples TRBV10-2 to TRBJ2-7; a possible D gene is TRBD1 (5 bases). The source is a female donor with breast cancer. CDR3 bases: TGCGCCAGCAGACCCACAGGCTACGAGCAGTACTTC. Translating gives CASRPTGYEQYF.